This TCR beta chain was sequenced in a study of T cells in Graves' hyperthyroidism and ophthalmopathy. Across the study: Any treatment followed the collection of peripheral blood at initial diagnosis.

Disease duration under 2 months; hyperthyroidism patients were aged 18 to 65. Uncontrolled infection, other autoimmune disease, pregnancy or lactation barred patients from enrollment. This sample holds PBMCs from approximately 9 ml fresh peripheral blood. The source material, RNA transcripts, was used to amplify TCR beta CDR3 regions. RT-PCR in the first round (using the HTBI primer set) targeted the TCR CDR3. MiXCR, applied by TCRdb to the multiplex PCR reads, yields one record per CDR3 protein. Counted here are roughly 840,000 distinct CDR3 sequences, about two fifths occurring once; the ten biggest clones make up approximately 8.7%. The J segment lost 0 bases and the V segment lost 3 bases, leaving 3 bases of the junction unmatched. From germline, CDR1 is SGDLS and CDR2 YYNGEE. The length of the CDR3 is 16 residues. This clonotype was seen more than once but under ten times.

This chain joins TRBV9 and TRBJ2-2, with 9 bases matching TRBD2. Sequencing was done on a sample of blood. The TCR sequence derives from a man between 18 and 29 years old with Graves' hyperthyroidism. The CDR3 nucleotides read TGTGCCAGCAGCGGGTTAGCGGGAGCGAACACCGGGGAGCTGTTTTTT. Translation: CASSGLAGANTGELFF.